This T cell receptor (beta chain) is from a study of shared clonotypes between healthy human individuals. Overall study: Three CD4 naive, three CD4 memory, two CD8 naive and one CD8 memory plate were used per donor.

Deep-level assay runs were performed. In the original workflow: Filtering differed since immunoSEQ provided only junctions, with no quality scores. Assay: immunoSEQ multiplex PCR; the TCRdb copy retains only in-frame clones and omits some. V and J calls and clone size are given by that table; D and trimming were obtained from the DNA. The table lists about 600,000 clones, around 97% of them singletons. The donors were adults (healthy and HIV-negative) with no recent acute infections or vaccinations. This CDR3 spans 17 amino acids. With 9 bases removed from V and 0 bases from J, the gap between germline ends came to 23 bases. Germline loops: CDR1 MDHEN, CDR2 SYDVKM.

The J gene is TRBJ2-5, the V gene TRBV28; no firm D call. The clonotype originates from a woman in her twenties or thirties in good health. The sample taken for sequencing was naive CD4+ T cells sorted from blood. The subset here: CD45RA+ positively selected. As DNA, the CDR3 is TGTGCCAGTTGTCAGAGGTCGTGGGTTAAGGACCAAGAGACCCAGTACTTC. This gives the protein CASCQRSWVKDQETQYF.